Here is one TCR beta chain with its context. The target antigen is unknown. Time point of the sample: new active TB diagnosis, blood taken before or within 7 days of starting treatment. Active tuberculosis patients were new diagnoses, HIV-seronegative, South African, and aged 18 years or older. Tuberculosis was confirmed by positive sputum smear and/or M. tuberculosis culture. Libraries were prepared by immunoSEQ multiplex PCR; TCRdb keeps only in-frame clonotypes and omits some of them. The table records about 33,000 clones, 70% to 90% of them present only once. The sample originates from a study of T cells in tuberculosis. Across the study: This South African cohort compared adolescents with or without latent tuberculosis against adults with active tuberculosis. General study results and limits: Cases with active tuberculosis were adults, while controls were adolescents.

CDR1 GTSNPN and CDR2 SVGIG come from the germline V gene (reference sequence). The length of the CDR3 is 16 residues. V lost 0 bases and J lost 4, with 16 bases in between. The sequence derives from an adult with tuberculosis. The source was PBMCs, collected at tuberculosis diagnosis. The J gene is TRBJ1-5, the V gene TRBV30; possibly TRBD1 for D (5 bases). The CDR3 coding sequence is TGTGCCTGGAGTGTATCTGGGCGGGGGTATAATCAGCCCCAGCATTTT. Encoded protein: CAWSVSGRGYNQPQHF.